A single sample is the source of the 29 T cell receptor beta chains below, sequenced in a study of T cell changes during pregnancy in multiple sclerosis. Clones were read by immunoSEQ multiplex PCR, and TCRdb kept only the in-frame ones, dropping some. The sample shows 20,000 to 25,000 clones, about 90% of them seen only once. Sample: CD8+ T cells from peripheral blood mononuclear cells, taken after pregnancy. The origin of the receptors is a female donor with multiple sclerosis, enrolled in a pregnancy study.

The chain carries TRBV25-1 and TRBJ2-1; D is possibly TRBD2 (7 bases). CDR1 and CDR2 (germline): MGHDK, SYGVNS. The CDR3 extends over 13 amino acids. V shed 6 bases and J shed 9 bases, with 15 bases lying between them. Here the CDR3 reads CASSFGGAFEQFF. CDR3 DNA sequence: TGTGCCAGCAGCTTTGGGGGGGCTTTTGAGCAGTTCTTC.

J is TRBJ2-2 and V is TRBV4-2; possible D gene TRBD1, 6 bases. CDR1 is LGHNA and CDR2 is YNFKEQ in the germline V gene. This CDR3 is built from 14 residues. V was shortened by 4 bases and J by 1 base, with 7 bases between the two germline ends. The CDR3 loop reads CASSLGQNTGELFF. Written as DNA, the CDR3 is TGTGCCAGCAGCCTGGGACAGAACACCGGGGAGCTGTTTTTT.

There are a few counts of this clone. The chain is built from TRBV7-3 and TRBJ2-1, with TRBD1 matching over 9 bases. The V segment lost 5 bases and the J segment 0 bases; nucleotides outside the gene matches: 14. This CDR3 spans 19 amino acids. Per germline, CDR1 SGHTA and CDR2 FQGTGA. The CDR3 protein is CASSPTGTGSPSSYNEQFF. The CDR3 nucleotides are TGTGCCAGCAGCCCTACCGGGACAGGGTCCCCTAGCTCCTACAATGAGCAGTTCTTC.

This chain joins TRBV19 and TRBJ2-7, with 9 bases fitting TRBD2. The V gene's germline CDR1 is LNHDA and CDR2 SQIVND (reference sequence). Trimming at V came to 6 bases and at J to 5 bases, leaving 5 bases not matched to a gene. This CDR3 is 13 amino acids long. The CDR3 here is CASSPGTSHEQYF. The DNA for the CDR3 is TGTGCCAGTAGCCCTGGGACTAGCCACGAGCAGTACTTC.

The V call is TRBV6-5, the J call TRBJ2-7; TRBD2 is a possible D gene (5 bases). V was clipped by 2 bases and J by 2 bases, with 10 bases between them. In germline, CDR1 is MNHEY, CDR2 SVGAGI. The CDR3 has 14 residues. CDR3 sequence: CASSYGGGTYEQYF. CDR3 coding DNA: TGTGCCAGCAGTTACGGAGGAGGTACCTACGAGCAGTACTTC.

The gene calls are TRBV28 and TRBJ2-7, with D tentatively TRBD1 (5 bases). V was cut by 6 bases and J by 1 base, with 13 bases left in between. CDR1 and CDR2 from the germline V gene are MDHEN and SYDVKM. The CDR3 has 14 residues. The CDR3 region has the DNA TGTGCCAGCAGCTCAGGGATTTGGTCCTACGAGCAGTACTTC. Protein: CASSSGIWSYEQYF.

This clone showed up just a few times. This chain joins TRBV11-2 and TRBJ2-5, with 8 bases identical to TRBD2. V lost 2 bases and J lost 5; bases outside the gene matches: 7. The CDR3 totals 15 residues. Germline CDR1 SGHAT, CDR2 FQNNGV. The CDR3 DNA reads TGTGCCAGCAGCTTATTGATTAGCGGGATGGAGACCCAGTACTTC. This translates into CASSLLISGMETQYF.

V usage is TRBV6-1 and J usage is TRBJ2-1; TRBD2 matches 8 bases. Germline-derived CDR1 and CDR2 are MNHNS and SASEGT. CDR3 size: 15 residues. Losses at the gene ends were 4 bases for V and 8 bases for J; bases not matched to a gene: 10. CDR3 sequence: CASSGEREMVDEQFF. CDR3 DNA sequence: TGTGCCAGCAGTGGAGAGCGGGAGATGGTGGATGAGCAGTTCTTC.

The chain links TRBV7-9 to TRBJ2-7, with D unresolved. The CDR3 consists of 11 residues. The germline CDR1 and CDR2 sequences are SEHNR and FQNEAQ (reference sequence). V lost 3 bases and J lost 3, with 3 bases in between. CDR3 residues: CASSFNYEQYF. As DNA, the CDR3 is TGTGCCAGCAGCTTTAACTACGAGCAGTACTTC.

The rearrangement joins TRBV6-6 to TRBJ1-5, with TRBD1 matching 8 bases. V gave up 2 bases and J gave up 5 bases; unmatched junction bases: 5. Germline values: CDR1 MNHNY, CDR2 SVGAGI (reference sequence). The CDR3 contains 15 residues. The CDR3 DNA is TGTGCCAGCAGTTACGTAGCAGGGGGCCATCAGCCCCAGCATTTT. Translated: CASSYVAGGHQPQHF.

V gene TRBV27 combines with J gene TRBJ2-2; D is ambiguous. The CDR3 is made up of 13 amino acids. V was shortened by 6 bases and J by 0 bases, with 5 bases between the two germline ends. The germline V gene has CDR1 MNHEY and CDR2 SMNVEV (reference sequence). CDR3 residues: CASRYTNTGELFF. In DNA form, the CDR3 reads TGTGCCAGCAGATATACGAACACCGGGGAGCTGTTTTTT.

The chain couples TRBV6-4 to TRBJ2-1, with D possibly matching TRBD2 (5 bases). This CDR3 has 15 residues. From germline, CDR1 is MRHNA and CDR2 SNTAGT. The V end was cut by 4 bases, the J end by 0 bases, with 10 bases between. The CDR3 DNA follows: TGTGCCAGCAGTGTTGAGGGTAGCTCCTACAATGAGCAGTTCTTC. This sequence encodes CASSVEGSSYNEQFF.

The DNA for the CDR3 is TGCGCCAGCAGCTTGGGCAAGAGTGGGGGGGAACAAGAGACCCAGTACTTC. Translating gives CASSLGKSGGEQETQYF. The chain recombines TRBV5-1 with TRBJ2-5, with 7 bases aligning to TRBD2. CDR3 length: 17 amino acids. CDR1 is SGHRS and CDR2 is YFSETQ in the germline V gene. Trimming cost V 0 bases and J 2 bases; bases outside gene matches: 10.

V usage is TRBV7-9 and J usage is TRBJ1-3; 7 positions match TRBD1. Germline CDR1 reads SEHNR; CDR2 reads FQNEAQ (reference sequence). The CDR3 runs 16 residues. V dropped 6 bases and J dropped 0; count of bases not matched to a gene: 8. The CDR3 spells CASRVRDRLSGNTIYF. In DNA, the CDR3 is TGTGCCAGCAGGGTCCGGGACAGACTCTCTGGAAACACCATATATTTT.

CDR3 region: CASSLWTGGVTEAFF. CDR3 DNA sequence: TGCGCCAGCAGCTTATGGACAGGGGGAGTCACTGAAGCTTTCTTT. The V call is TRBV4-1, the J call TRBJ1-1, with TRBD1 matching 10 bases. The CDR3 loop spans 15 amino acids. Germline-derived CDR1 and CDR2 are MGHRA and YSYEKL. Unmatched junction bases numbered 7, after V lost 5 bases and J lost 4 bases.

The chain is built from TRBV5-4 and TRBJ2-3; possible D gene TRBD2, 5 bases. This CDR3 spans 18 amino acids. The germline CDR1 and CDR2 sequences are SGHNT and YYREEE (reference sequence). V lost 4 bases to trimming and J lost 0 bases, with 21 bases between them. CDR3 sequence: CASSLEVAGLGSTDTQYF. The CDR3 nucleotides are TGTGCCAGCAGCCTGGAGGTTGCAGGCCTTGGGAGCACAGATACGCAGTATTTT.

The chain is built from TRBV11-2 and TRBJ1-3, with D hard to call. Looked up from germline, CDR1 is SGHAT and CDR2 is FQNNGV. This CDR3 comprises 14 residues. Between the trimmed V and J ends, which lost 1 base and 0 bases, there was a span of 4 bases. The CDR3 spells CASSLVSSGNTIYF. Written as DNA, the CDR3 is TGTGCCAGCAGCTTAGTCAGCTCTGGAAACACCATATATTTT. The whole variable domain, filled in from reference TRBV11-2 and TRBJ1-3, reads EAGVAQSPRYKIIEKRQSVAFWCNPISGHATLYWYQQILGQGPKLLIQFQNNGVVDDSQLPKDRFSAERLKGVDSTLKIQPAKLEDSAVYLCASSLVSSGNTIYFGEGSWLTVV.

The genes are TRBV7-9 and TRBJ2-7, with D perhaps TRBD2 (6 bases). CDR3 length: 17 amino acids. V was shortened by 2 bases and J by 0 bases, with 17 bases between the two germline ends. CDR1 and CDR2 (germline): SEHNR, FQNEAQ (reference sequence). The CDR3 protein is CASSLPGKGGPSYEQYF. The CDR3 DNA reads as TGTGCCAGCAGCTTACCCGGCAAGGGAGGACCCTCCTACGAGCAGTACTTC.

The V gene is TRBV7-9, the J gene TRBJ2-7; 14 bases map to TRBD2. Germline loops: CDR1 SEHNR, CDR2 FQNEAQ (reference sequence). This CDR3 is built from 18 residues. J gave up 5 bases and V 2 bases, and 11 bases lay outside the gene matches. The DNA of the CDR3 is TGTGCCAGCAGCTTATCTCCCGGGACTAGCGGGAGATACAACGAGCAGTACTTC. Translated: CASSLSPGTSGRYNEQYF.

The chain uses TRBV7-2 and TRBJ2-7, with D maybe TRBD2 (5 bases). The germline CDR1 and CDR2 sequences are SGHTA and FQGNSA. The CDR3 has 14 amino acids. V was trimmed by 1 base and J by 6 bases, leaving 13 bases between them. CDR3: CASSLEHRAGEQYF. CDR3 nucleotides: TGTGCCAGCAGCTTAGAGCATAGGGCGGGCGAGCAGTACTTC.

The V and J genes are TRBV28 and TRBJ1-1; a possible D gene is TRBD1 (5 bases). Trimming cost V 3 bases and J 2 bases, with 10 bases left between them. CDR1 is MDHEN and CDR2 is SYDVKM in the germline V gene. This CDR3 comprises 14 residues. The DNA of the CDR3 is TGTGCCAGCAGTTTGGGGGGGGAAAACACTGAAGCTTTCTTT. Translating gives CASSLGGENTEAFF.

This chain joins TRBV4-3 and TRBJ2-3; D is unresolved. This CDR3 contains 16 residues. The V gene's germline CDR1 is LGHNA and CDR2 YSLEER. Trimming shortened V by 2 bases and J by 2 bases, and 14 bases separated the two germline ends. The DNA of the CDR3 is TGCGCCAGCAGCCAAAAGACAAGGTATTACACAGATACGCAGTATTTT. Residues: CASSQKTRYYTDTQYF.

The J gene is TRBJ2-7, the V gene TRBV27, with TRBD2 identical over 11 bases. Germline V gene sequence: CDR1 MNHEY, CDR2 SMNVEV (reference sequence). Trimming cost V 4 bases and J 2 bases; bases outside gene matches: 4. This CDR3 has 15 residues. In nucleotides, the CDR3 is TGTGCCAGCAGTTCTATGACTAGCGGGGCCTACGAGCAGTACTTC. As protein: CASSSMTSGAYEQYF.

In its sample, this clone ranks as medium-sized (0.01 to 0.1%). The V and J genes are TRBV10-3 and TRBJ1-2, with D maybe TRBD1 (6 bases). CDR3 size: 13 residues. Trimming took 7 bases from V and 2 from J, leaving 11 bases between them. CDR1 is ENHRY and CDR2 is SYGVKD in the germline V gene. The chain's CDR3 is CAITDSPNYGYTF. The CDR3 DNA sequence: TGTGCCATCACGGACAGCCCCAACTATGGCTACACCTTC.

CDR3 in DNA: TGTGCCAGCAGGTACAAGTTGTACCAAGAGACCCAGTACTTC. It yields the protein CASRYKLYQETQYF. This sequence joins TRBV28 and TRBJ2-5; no clear D. CDR1 is MDHEN, CDR2 SYDVKM, per germline. The CDR3 has 14 amino acids. V gave up 6 bases and J gave up 0 bases, with 11 bases separating them.

Here the CDR3 reads CASSESGSYNEQFF. CDR3 nucleotide sequence: TGTGCCAGCAGTGAAAGCGGGAGTTACAATGAGCAGTTCTTC. The chain carries TRBV6-4 and TRBJ2-1; 8 bases align to TRBD2. CDR1 is MRHNA, CDR2 SNTAGT, per germline. Trimming cost V 3 bases and J 4 bases; bases outside gene matches: 2. CDR3 length equals 14 residues.

In DNA, the CDR3 is TGTGCCATCAGTGGGGGACAGGAGGTGGGTCAGCCCCAGCATTTT. This sequence encodes CAISGGQEVGQPQHF. This sequence joins TRBV10-3 and TRBJ1-5; TRBD1 agrees at 8 bases. V lost 4 bases to trimming and J lost 6 bases; unmatched junction nucleotides: 8. This CDR3 spans 15 amino acids. Per germline, CDR1 ENHRY and CDR2 SYGVKD.

V is TRBV6-6 and J is TRBJ2-5; D unresolved. Trimming stripped 4 bases from V and 5 bases from J, with 17 bases between. The CDR3 consists of 15 residues. Germline CDR1 is MNHNY and CDR2 is SVGAGI (reference sequence). The chain's CDR3 is CASSSGAYTAETQYF. The CDR3 DNA reads TGTGCCAGCAGTTCAGGCGCCTATACGGCGGAGACCCAGTACTTC.

The V and J genes are TRBV11-3 and TRBJ2-7, with D tentatively TRBD2 (5 bases). The germline V gene encodes CDR1 SGHNT and CDR2 YENEEA. This CDR3 has 15 amino acids. V was clipped by 0 bases and J by 0 bases, with 9 bases between them. The DNA of the CDR3 is TGTGCCAGCAGCTTAGATCGGGATCACTCCTACGAGCAGTACTTC. Its protein product is CASSLDRDHSYEQYF.